What follows are 16 T cell receptor beta chains derived from one specimen sequenced in a study of blood T cell repertoires in COVID-19. TCRdb's table, derived via immunoSEQ multiplex PCR, lists solely in-frame clones and lacks some. The profile shows about 200,000 clones, around nine tenths of them singletons. The sample taken for sequencing was peripheral blood. The receptors originated from a middle-aged woman who had recovered from COVID-19.

This clone was observed once. This CDR3 is CASSTNTGVSNQPQHF. CDR3 sequence (DNA): TGTGCCAGTAGTACAAATACAGGTGTTAGCAATCAGCCCCAGCATTTT. This chain links TRBV19 with TRBJ1-5; possible D gene TRBD1, 5 bases. V was trimmed by 4 bases and J by 0 bases, leaving 13 bases between them. The V gene's germline CDR1 is LNHDA and CDR2 SQIVND (reference sequence). The CDR3 extends over 16 amino acids.

J is TRBJ1-1 and V is TRBV24-1, with D possibly matching TRBD1 (6 bases). Trimming took off 9 bases at V and 1 base at J, with 17 bases between the two ends. The CDR3 is 15 residues long. Germline V gene lookup returns CDR1 KGHDR and CDR2 SFDVKD. CDR3 sequence reads: CATDYRAPGNTEAFF. DNA for the CDR3: TGTGCCACCGATTACAGGGCCCCGGGGAACACTGAAGCTTTCTTT.

V is TRBV7-9 and J is TRBJ2-7; 7 nucleotides align to TRBD1. CDR1 SEHNR and CDR2 FQNEAQ come from the germline V gene (reference sequence). With V trimmed by 5 bases and J by 5 bases, 12 bases remained unmatched. The length of the CDR3 is 15 residues. The CDR3 DNA reads TGTGCCAGCAGCCCCCCCACAGGGGCGCGGGACGAGCAGTACTTC. It specifies CASSPPTGARDEQYF.

This chain uses TRBV6-5 with TRBJ2-7; D ambiguous. The CDR3 runs 14 residues. The V gene's germline CDR1 is MNHEY and CDR2 SVGAGI. The V gene lost 6 bases and the J gene lost 5 bases, with 17 bases spanning the gap. CDR3 in amino acids: CASRPLESLDEQYF. DNA of the CDR3: TGTGCCAGCAGGCCTCTAGAGTCTCTCGACGAGCAGTACTTC.

The rearrangement uses TRBV7-9 and TRBJ2-7, with TRBD2 matching over 10 bases. The CDR3 totals 18 residues. The germline gives CDR1 SEHNR, CDR2 FQNEAQ (reference sequence). V lost 5 bases to trimming and J lost 7 bases; unmatched junction nucleotides: 20. The CDR3 nucleotides are TGTGCCAGCAGCCCCGGCTATTCAGCGGGAGGGCCAGGTGAAGAGCAGTACTTC. The encoded protein is CASSPGYSAGGPGEEQYF. Full variable domain (remainder filled in from reference TRBV7-9 and TRBJ2-7): DTGVSQNPRHKITKRGQNVTFRCDPISEHNRLYWYRQTLGQGPEFLTYFQNEAQLEKSRLLSDRFSAERPKGSFSTLEIQRTEQGDSAMYLCASSPGYSAGGPGEEQYFGPGTRLTVT.

The V gene is TRBV3-1 (or the pseudogene TRBV3-2), the J gene TRBJ1-3, with D maybe TRBD1 (5 bases). Trimming stripped 1 base from V and 9 bases from J, with 10 bases between. Germline lookup yields CDR1 LGHDT and CDR2 YNNKEL (reference sequence). This CDR3 comprises 13 residues. The CDR3 coding sequence is TGTGCCAGCAGCCAAGGACCCGGGGGCACCATATATTTT. This codes for CASSQGPGGTIYF.

The DNA of the CDR3 is TGTGCCAGCAGCCCCCGGGGGGGTAACACTGAAGCTTTCTTT. Its protein is CASSPRGGNTEAFF. The rearrangement uses TRBV3-1 (or the pseudogene TRBV3-2) and TRBJ1-1; D might be TRBD1 (5 bases). This CDR3 contains 14 residues. V lost 4 bases and J 2 bases, leaving 11 bases between the germline ends. The germline V gene encodes CDR1 LGHDT and CDR2 YNNKEL (reference sequence).

The chain recombines TRBV28 with TRBJ1-1; D may be TRBD1 (6 bases). Germline values: CDR1 MDHEN, CDR2 SYDVKM. Trimming removed 5 bases at V and 5 bases at J, with 15 bases between. The CDR3 covers 14 residues. Here the CDR3 reads CASSLEGDYTEAFF. The CDR3 DNA sequence: TGTGCCAGCAGTCTTGAGGGGGATTATACTGAAGCTTTCTTT.

The chain joins TRBV15 to TRBJ2-7; 8 bases align to TRBD2. The germline V gene encodes CDR1 LNHNV and CDR2 YYDKDF (reference sequence). Germline trimming cut 3 bases from V and 2 bases from J; bases unmatched to any gene: 6. This CDR3 has 15 amino acids. The CDR3 DNA sequence: TGTGCCACCAGCAGGAGGACTAGCAGCCCCTACGAGCAGTACTTC. Translated: CATSRRTSSPYEQYF.

This clone was detected once. The chain is built from TRBV30 and TRBJ2-7; a possible D gene is TRBD2 (5 bases). Germline CDR1 and CDR2: GTSNPN and SVGIG (reference sequence). The CDR3 consists of 14 residues. In nucleotides, the CDR3 is TGTGCTCACGGGGATGGCGGGTTATCCTACGAGCAGTACTTC. Translation: CAHGDGGLSYEQYF. The full variable domain, with the rest looked up from reference TRBV30 and TRBJ2-7, is SQTIHQWPATLVQPVGSPLSLECTVEGTSNPNLYWYRQAAGRGLQLLFYSVGIGQISSEVPQNLSASRPQDRQFILSSKKLLLSDSGFYLCAHGDGGLSYEQYFGPGTRLTVT.

V gene TRBV2 combines with J gene TRBJ2-7, with D possibly TRBD1 on 6 matching bases. CDR1 and CDR2 from the germline V gene are SNHLY and FYNNEI. The CDR3 runs to 15 residues. Trimming took 3 bases from V and 0 from J, leaving 12 bases between them. The CDR3 region is CASSDTGLSSYEQYF. In nucleotides, the CDR3 is TGTGCCAGCAGTGACACAGGGTTGAGCTCCTACGAGCAGTACTTC. The whole variable domain, filled in from reference TRBV2 and TRBJ2-7, reads EPEVTQTPSHQVTQMGQEVILRCVPISNHLYFYWYRQILGQKVEFLVSFYNNEISEKSEIFDDQFSVERPDGSNFTLKIRSTKLEDSAMYFCASSDTGLSSYEQYFGPGTRLTVT.

This rearrangement joins TRBV5-4 to TRBJ2-1; TRBD2 aligns across 9 bases. There are 18 residues in the CDR3. The V gene end was trimmed by 4 bases and the J gene end by 0 bases; junction bases not matched to a gene: 11. Germline values: CDR1 SGHNT, CDR2 YYREEE (reference sequence). CDR3 amino acids: CASSLTLFSGSSYNEQFF. CDR3 in DNA: TGTGCCAGCAGCCTCACCTTGTTTAGCGGGAGCTCCTACAATGAGCAGTTCTTC.

In its sample, this clone was seen once. V is TRBV28 and J is TRBJ2-7, with D perhaps TRBD1 (6 bases). The V end lost 2 bases, the J end lost 3 bases, and 14 bases lay between the germline ends. Germline loops: CDR1 MDHEN, CDR2 SYDVKM. This CDR3 is 15 amino acids long. CDR3 residues: CASSLHTTGGYEQYF. As DNA, the CDR3 is TGTGCCAGCAGTTTACACACGACAGGTGGCTACGAGCAGTACTTC.

In DNA form, the CDR3 reads TGTGCCAGCAGTCCTCCGGGACTAGCGGGCCTCACAGATACGCAGTATTTT. Translated, it gives CASSPPGLAGLTDTQYF. The chain recombines TRBV27 with TRBJ2-3; 12 nucleotides agree with TRBD2. CDR3 size: 17 residues. J gave up 2 bases and V 5 bases, and 8 bases lay outside the gene matches. Germline V CDR1 and CDR2: MNHEY, SMNVEV (reference sequence).

The CDR3 coding sequence is TGCAGCGTTGTCGGTGCGAATCCTGGAAACACCATATATTTT. Protein sequence: CSVVGANPGNTIYF. J is TRBJ1-3 and V is TRBV29-1; no clear D gene. The CDR3 is made up of 14 amino acids. Looked up from germline, CDR1 is SQVTM and CDR2 is ANQGSEA. Deletions cut 4 bases from V and 2 bases from J, with 12 bases between.

The V call is TRBV6-5, the J call TRBJ2-7; D is possibly TRBD1 (6 bases). Germline V gene sequence: CDR1 MNHEY, CDR2 SVGAGI. V gave up 6 bases and J gave up 0 bases, with 12 bases separating them. CDR3 length: 14 residues. This CDR3 is CASRLRDTSYEQYF. CDR3 DNA sequence: TGTGCCAGCAGACTACGGGACACCTCCTACGAGCAGTACTTC.